The clone carrying this T cell receptor (beta chain) has just a few counts. TCR beta cDNA was reverse-transcribed from around 0.55 ug of total RNA. The reaction used a constant-region primer and ProtoScript II reverse transcriptase. Three rounds of nested multiplex PCR with slightly modified ARM-PCR produced TCR beta libraries. TRBV1-TRBV30 forward primers paired with a C-beta reverse primer drove the first two PCR rounds, roughly 9 cycles each. In TCRdb, the multiplex PCR reads were re-called with MiXCR into one record per CDR3 protein. The table lists about 310,000 distinct CDR3 sequences, 60% to 80% of them singletons. CDR3 length: 14 residues. The ends were cut back, 7 bases at V and 4 bases at J, with 15 bases in the middle. The data are from a study of tumor-infiltrating lymphocytes in primary liver carcinoma. Study-wide context: Tumor stage was T1-T3 N0M0, and tumor size was about 4 to 11 cm across.

They got blood RNA out of unsorted whole blood and also pulled out germline DNA. The patients, who had chronic HBV infection, were treatment-naive (untreated). The sequence was collected from a man in his forties with primary liver carcinoma and hepatitis B virus infection. The chain uses TRBV12-3 or TRBV12-4 and TRBJ2-3; D possibly corresponds to TRBD1 (6 bases). The sample taken for sequencing was peripheral blood. This CDR3 is CASKKDRFADTQYF. As DNA, the CDR3 is TGTGCCAGCAAAAAAGACAGGTTCGCAGATACGCAGTATTTT.